The entry below describes one T cell receptor (beta chain). This entry belongs to a study of cytomegalovirus exposure and HLA in healthy donors. A multiplex PCR was run with 60 Vbeta primers and 13 Jbeta primers. TCRdb keeps only in-frame clones here, not all; method: immunoSEQ multiplex PCR. The sample consists of 85,000 to 100,000 clones, more than 75% of them appearing once. The CDR3 runs to 15 residues. CDR1 KGHSH and CDR2 LQKENI come from the germline V gene. V gave up 3 bases and J gave up 3 bases; unmatched junction bases: 2. The chain uses TRBV18 and TRBJ1-5; 10 positions match TRBD1. The sequencing input was PBMCs. This receptor was obtained from a woman aged 55 to 70 in good health and CMV-seronegative. The CDR3 loop reads CASSPGQGYNQPQHF. The CDR3 coding sequence is TGTGCCAGCTCACCGGGACAGGGGTACAATCAGCCCCAGCATTTT.